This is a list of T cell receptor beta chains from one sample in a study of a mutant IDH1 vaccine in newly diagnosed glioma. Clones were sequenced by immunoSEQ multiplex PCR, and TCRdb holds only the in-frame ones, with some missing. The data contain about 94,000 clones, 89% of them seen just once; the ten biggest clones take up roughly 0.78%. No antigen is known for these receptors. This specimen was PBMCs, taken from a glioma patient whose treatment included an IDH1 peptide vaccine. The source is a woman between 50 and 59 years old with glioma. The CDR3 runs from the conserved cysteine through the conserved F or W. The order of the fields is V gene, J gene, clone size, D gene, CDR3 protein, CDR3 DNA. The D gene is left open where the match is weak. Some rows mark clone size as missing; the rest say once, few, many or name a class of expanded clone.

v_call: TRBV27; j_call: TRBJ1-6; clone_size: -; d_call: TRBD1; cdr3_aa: CASSFSGQGNSPLHF; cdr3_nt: TGTGCCAGCAGTTTCTCGGGACAGGGGAATTCACCCCTCCACTTT
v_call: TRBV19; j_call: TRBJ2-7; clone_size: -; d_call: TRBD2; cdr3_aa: CASSPYGLAGYEQYF; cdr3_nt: TGTGCCAGTAGTCCTTACGGACTAGCGGGATACGAGCAGTACTTC
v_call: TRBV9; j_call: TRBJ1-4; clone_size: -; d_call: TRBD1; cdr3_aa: CASSGEDREAEKLFF; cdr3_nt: TGTGCCAGCAGCGGAGAGGACAGGGAGGCTGAAAAACTGTTTTTT
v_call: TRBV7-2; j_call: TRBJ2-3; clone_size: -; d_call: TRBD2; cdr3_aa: CASSLSPTSAFPRYTQYF; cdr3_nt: TGTGCCAGCAGCTTGTCCCCGACTAGCGCATTCCCCCGATATACGCAGTATTTT
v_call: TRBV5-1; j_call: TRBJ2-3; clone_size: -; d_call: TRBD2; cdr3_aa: CASSNGLASSTDTQYF; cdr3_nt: TGCGCCAGCAGCAATGGACTAGCGTCTAGCACAGATACGCAGTATTTT
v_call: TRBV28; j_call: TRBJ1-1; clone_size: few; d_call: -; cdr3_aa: CASSFPGESEAFF; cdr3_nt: TGTGCCAGCAGTTTCCCAGGGGAGTCTGAAGCTTTCTTT
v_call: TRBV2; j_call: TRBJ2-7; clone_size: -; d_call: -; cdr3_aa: CASRDPSSYEQYF; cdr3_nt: TGTGCCAGCAGGGACCCGAGCTCCTACGAGCAGTACTTC
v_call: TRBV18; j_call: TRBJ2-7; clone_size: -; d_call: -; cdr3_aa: CASSPPADTYEQYF; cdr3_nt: TGTGCCAGCTCACCACCCGCGGACACCTACGAGCAGTACTTC
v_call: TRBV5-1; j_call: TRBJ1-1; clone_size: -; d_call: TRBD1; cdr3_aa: CASSLALTGMNTEAFF; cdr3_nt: TGCGCCAGCAGCTTGGCCTTGACAGGGATGAACACTGAAGCTTTCTTT
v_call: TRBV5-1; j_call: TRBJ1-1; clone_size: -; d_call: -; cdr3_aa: CASHRRTEGNTEAFF; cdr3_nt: TGCGCCAGCCATCGACGGACGGAAGGCAACACTGAAGCTTTCTTT
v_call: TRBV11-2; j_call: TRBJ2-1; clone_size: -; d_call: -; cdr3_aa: CASSLRLDNEQFF; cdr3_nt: TGTGCCAGCAGCTTAAGACTCGACAATGAGCAGTTCTTC
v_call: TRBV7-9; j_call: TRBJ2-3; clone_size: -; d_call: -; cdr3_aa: CASSEQGSGTDTQYF; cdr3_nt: TGTGCCAGCAGCGAACAGGGTAGCGGCACAGATACGCAGTATTTT
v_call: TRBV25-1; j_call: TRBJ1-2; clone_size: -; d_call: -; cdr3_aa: CASSGDVWGYTF; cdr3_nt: TGTGCCAGCAGTGGTGACGTCTGGGGCTACACCTTC
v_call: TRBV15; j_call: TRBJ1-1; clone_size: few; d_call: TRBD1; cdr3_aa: CATSSRGRGVAKDTEAFF; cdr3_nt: TGTGCCACCAGCTCCAGGGGGAGGGGGGTTGCGAAGGACACTGAAGCTTTCTTT
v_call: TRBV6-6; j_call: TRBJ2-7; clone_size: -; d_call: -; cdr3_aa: CASSYDSSYEQYF; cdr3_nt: TGTGCCAGCAGTTACGACAGCTCCTACGAGCAGTACTTC
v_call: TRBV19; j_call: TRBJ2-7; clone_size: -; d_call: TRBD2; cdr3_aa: CASSIRAGLAMTYEQYF; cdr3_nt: TGTGCCAGTAGTATTCGGGCGGGACTAGCGATGACCTACGAGCAGTACTTC
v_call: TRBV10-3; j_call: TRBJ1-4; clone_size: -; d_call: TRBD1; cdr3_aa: CAISERQGIGEKLFF; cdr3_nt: TGTGCCATCAGTGAGCGACAGGGGATTGGGGAAAAACTGTTTTTT
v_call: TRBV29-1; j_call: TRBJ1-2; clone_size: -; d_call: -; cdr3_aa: CSALGDGYTF; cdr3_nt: TGCAGCGCCCTTGGGGACGGCTACACCTTC
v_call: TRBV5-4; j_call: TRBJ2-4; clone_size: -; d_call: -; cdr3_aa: CASSLEAQLNIQYF; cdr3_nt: TGTGCCAGCAGCTTGGAGGCACAACTAAACATTCAGTACTTC
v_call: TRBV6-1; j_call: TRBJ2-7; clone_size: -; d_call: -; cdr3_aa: CASSEARPGEQYF; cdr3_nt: TGTGCCAGCAGTGAAGCGCGGCCCGGGGAGCAGTACTTC
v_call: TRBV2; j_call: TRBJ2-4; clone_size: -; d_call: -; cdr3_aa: CASSTRGGGATKNIQYF; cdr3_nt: TGTGCCAGCAGTACCAGAGGCGGGGGCGCGACCAAAAACATTCAGTACTTC
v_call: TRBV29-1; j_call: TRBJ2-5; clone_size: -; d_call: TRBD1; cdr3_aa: CSARTGGGETQYF; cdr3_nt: TGCAGCGCCCGGACAGGGGGAGGAGAGACCCAGTACTTC
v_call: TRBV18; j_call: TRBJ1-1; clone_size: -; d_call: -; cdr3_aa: CASSPPGPLNTEAFF; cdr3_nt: TGTGCCAGCTCACCACCTGGACCTTTGAACACTGAAGCTTTCTTT
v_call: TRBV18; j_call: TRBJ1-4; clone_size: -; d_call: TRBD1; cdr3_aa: CASSPPGRGPANEKLFF; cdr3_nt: TGTGCCAGCTCACCACCCGGCAGGGGGCCAGCTAATGAAAAACTGTTTTTT
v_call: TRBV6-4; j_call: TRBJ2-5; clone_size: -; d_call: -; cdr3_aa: CASSVGPYETQYF; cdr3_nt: TGTGCCAGCAGTGTAGGACCTTACGAGACCCAGTACTTC
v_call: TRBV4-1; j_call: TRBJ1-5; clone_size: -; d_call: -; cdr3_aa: CASSQVLGPTNSRPQHF; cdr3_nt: TGCGCCAGCAGCCAAGTCCTGGGCCCGACAAACTCACGGCCCCAGCATTTT
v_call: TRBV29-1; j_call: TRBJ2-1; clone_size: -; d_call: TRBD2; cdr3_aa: CSGQVASGTSGQFF; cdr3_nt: TGCAGCGGCCAGGTGGCTAGCGGGACCTCCGGGCAGTTCTTC
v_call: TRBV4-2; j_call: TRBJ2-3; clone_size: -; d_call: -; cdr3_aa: CASSQEILDTQYF; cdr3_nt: TGTGCCAGCAGCCAGGAAATCCTAGATACGCAGTATTTT
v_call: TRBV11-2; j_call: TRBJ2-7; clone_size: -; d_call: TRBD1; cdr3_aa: CASSLTGGSYEQYF; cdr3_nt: TGTGCCAGCAGCTTGACAGGGGGCTCCTACGAGCAGTACTTC
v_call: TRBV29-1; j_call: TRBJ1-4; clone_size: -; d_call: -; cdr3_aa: CSVQGTPYSATNEKLFF; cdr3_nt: TGCAGCGTCCAGGGGACTCCCTATTCGGCAACTAATGAAAAACTGTTTTTT
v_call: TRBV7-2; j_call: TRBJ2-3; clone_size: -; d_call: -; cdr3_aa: CASSLSPSSSTDTQYF; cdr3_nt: TGTGCCAGCAGCCTCTCTCCTAGCTCTAGCACAGATACGCAGTATTTT
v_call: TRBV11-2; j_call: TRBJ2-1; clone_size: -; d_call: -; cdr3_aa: CASSLGRVNEQFF; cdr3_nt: TGTGCCAGCAGCTTAGGCAGGGTCAATGAGCAGTTCTTC
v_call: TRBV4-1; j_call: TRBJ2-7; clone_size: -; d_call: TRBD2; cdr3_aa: CASSQARLAVEQYF; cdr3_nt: TGCGCCAGCAGCCAAGCCCGACTAGCGGTCGAGCAGTACTTC
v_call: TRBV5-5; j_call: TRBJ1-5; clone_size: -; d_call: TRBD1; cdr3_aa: CASSAYRGQQPQHF; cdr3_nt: TGTGCCAGCAGCGCCTACAGGGGGCAACAGCCCCAGCATTTT
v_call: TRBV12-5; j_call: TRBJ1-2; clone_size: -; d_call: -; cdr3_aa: CASGPSGRNYGYTF; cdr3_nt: TGTGCTAGTGGTCCCTCGGGTAGAAACTATGGCTACACCTTC
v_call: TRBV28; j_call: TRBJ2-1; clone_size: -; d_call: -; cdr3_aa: CASAPSRNEQFF; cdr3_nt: TGTGCCAGCGCCCCATCAAGGAATGAGCAGTTCTTC
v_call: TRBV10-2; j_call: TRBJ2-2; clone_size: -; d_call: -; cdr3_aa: CASSAGPLNTGELFF; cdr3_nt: TGCGCCAGCAGTGCCGGGCCGTTGAACACCGGGGAGCTGTTTTTT
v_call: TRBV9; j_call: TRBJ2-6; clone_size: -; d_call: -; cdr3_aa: CASSYSGANVLTF; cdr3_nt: TGTGCCAGCAGCTATAGTGGGGCCAACGTCCTGACTTTC
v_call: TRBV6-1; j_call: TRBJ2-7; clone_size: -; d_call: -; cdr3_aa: CASIVTGRSYEQYF; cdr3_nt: TGTGCCAGCATCGTGACAGGTCGGAGCTACGAGCAGTACTTC
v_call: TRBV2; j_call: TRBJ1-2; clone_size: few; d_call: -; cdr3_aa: CASRGNHNNYGYTF; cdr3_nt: TGTGCCAGCAGGGGGAACCATAATAACTATGGCTACACCTTC
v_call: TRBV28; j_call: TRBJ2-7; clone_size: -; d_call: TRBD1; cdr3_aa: CASSFRTGGMYEQYF; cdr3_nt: TGTGCCAGCAGCTTCCGGACAGGGGGGATGTACGAGCAGTACTTC
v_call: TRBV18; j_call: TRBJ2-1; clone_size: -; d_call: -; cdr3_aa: CASSPPPEGLEQFF; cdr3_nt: TGTGCCAGCTCACCCCCCCCGGAAGGGCTTGAGCAGTTCTTC
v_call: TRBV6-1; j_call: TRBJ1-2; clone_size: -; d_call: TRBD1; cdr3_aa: CASSEGQGFYGYTF; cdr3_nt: TGTGCCAGCAGTGAGGGACAGGGTTTCTATGGCTACACCTTC
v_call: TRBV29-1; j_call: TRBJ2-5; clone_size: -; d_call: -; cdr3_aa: CSAARAEETQYF; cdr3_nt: TGCAGCGCCGCCCGAGCAGAAGAGACCCAGTACTTC
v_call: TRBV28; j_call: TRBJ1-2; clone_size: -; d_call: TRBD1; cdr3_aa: CASTGPGQYYGYTF; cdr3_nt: TGTGCCAGCACCGGGCCGGGACAGTACTATGGCTACACCTTC
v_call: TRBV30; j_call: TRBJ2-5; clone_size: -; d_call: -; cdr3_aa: CAWTSKRETQYF; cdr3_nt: TGTGCCTGGACCTCGAAAAGGGAGACCCAGTACTTC
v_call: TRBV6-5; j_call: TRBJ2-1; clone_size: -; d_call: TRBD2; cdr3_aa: CASSYPGGYNEQFF; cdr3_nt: TGTGCCAGCAGTTACCCGGGAGGCTACAATGAGCAGTTCTTC
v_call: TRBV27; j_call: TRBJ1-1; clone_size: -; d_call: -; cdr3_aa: CASSTTMNTEAFF; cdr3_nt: TGTGCCAGCAGTACGACAATGAACACTGAAGCTTTCTTT
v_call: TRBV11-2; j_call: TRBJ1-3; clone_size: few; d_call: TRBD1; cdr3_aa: CASSLLQGRGNTIYF; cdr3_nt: TGTGCCAGCAGCTTACTACAGGGGAGAGGAAACACCATATATTTT
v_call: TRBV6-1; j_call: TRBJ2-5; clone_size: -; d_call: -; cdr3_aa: CASQYDRTQYF; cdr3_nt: TGTGCCAGCCAGTACGACAGGACCCAGTACTTC
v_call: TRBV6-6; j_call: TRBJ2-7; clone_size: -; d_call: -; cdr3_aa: CASSYSPYEQYF; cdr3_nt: TGTGCCAGCAGTTACTCGCCCTACGAGCAGTACTTC
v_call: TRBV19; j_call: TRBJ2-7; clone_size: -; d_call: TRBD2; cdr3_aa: CASSMTSGSYEQYF; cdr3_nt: TGTGCCAGTAGTATGACTAGCGGGTCCTACGAGCAGTACTTC
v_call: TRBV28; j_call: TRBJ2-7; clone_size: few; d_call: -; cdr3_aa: CASSAPGGSYEQYF; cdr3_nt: TGTGCCAGCAGTGCCCCCGGAGGCTCCTACGAGCAGTACTTC
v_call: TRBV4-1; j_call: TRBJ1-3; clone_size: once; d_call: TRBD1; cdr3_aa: CASSQESQGAGNTIYF; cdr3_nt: TGCGCCAGCAGCCAAGAATCCCAGGGGGCTGGAAACACCATATATTTT
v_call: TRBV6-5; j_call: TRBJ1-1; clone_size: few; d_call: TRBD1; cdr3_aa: CASSYAQGANTEAFF; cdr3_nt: TGTGCCAGCAGTTACGCACAGGGGGCAAACACTGAAGCTTTCTTT
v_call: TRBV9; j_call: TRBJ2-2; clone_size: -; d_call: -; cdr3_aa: CASSVGQFTGELFF; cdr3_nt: TGTGCCAGCAGCGTAGGACAGTTCACCGGGGAGCTGTTTTTT
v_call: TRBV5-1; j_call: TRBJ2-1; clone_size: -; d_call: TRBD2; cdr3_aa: CASRSTSGSSYNEQFF; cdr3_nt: TGCGCCAGCAGGTCCACTAGCGGGAGCTCCTACAATGAGCAGTTCTTC